The entry below gives a single T cell receptor (beta chain) sequence along with its context. Seattle researchers signed up patients amid active infection and tracked them longitudinally. Authors' analysis steps: By means of reference gene primer amplification, nucleated cell counts were estimated. The repertoire was sequenced with immunoSEQ multiplex PCR; TCRdb's copy has only in-frame clones and lacks some. V, J and clone size reflect that table, while D and trimming were determined from the DNA. The repertoire holds 200,000 to 300,000 clones, with about 82% as singletons. Germline V gives CDR1 GTSNPN, CDR2 SVGIG (reference sequence). The ends were cut back, 3 bases at V and 3 bases at J, with 9 bases in the middle. This CDR3 is built from 13 residues. The record originates from a study of blood T cell repertoires in COVID-19. Study in general: COVID-19 samples collected from the United States, Italy and Spain covered acute and convalescent phases. Sample material is recorded as cDNA or gDNA derived from T cells, B-cell-depleted T cells, or PBMCs.

The sequencing sample was made of peripheral blood. V and J are TRBV30 and TRBJ1-5; perhaps TRBD1 as D (5 bases). This sequence was found in a man aged 50 or older with COVID-19, enrolled during active disease. The CDR3 reads CAWSDSYNQPQHF. The CDR3 coding sequence is TGTGCCTGGAGCGACAGTTACAATCAGCCCCAGCATTTT. Supplemented by reference TRBV30 and TRBJ1-5, the full variable domain reads SQTIHQWPATLVQPVGSPLSLECTVEGTSNPNLYWYRQAAGRGLQLLFYSVGIGQISSEVPQNLSASRPQDRQFILSSKKLLLSDSGFYLCAWSDSYNQPQHFGDGTRLSIL.